A selection of T cell receptor beta chains follows, all from one sample in a study of T cell responses to AZD1222 COVID-19 vaccine. Here immunoSEQ multiplex PCR was the method, and the copy in TCRdb shows in-frame clones only, minus some. Found here are over 120,000 clones, roughly nine tenths of them singletons; the top ten hold 1.5% to 2%. The source was peripheral blood, collected 28 days after the second AZD1222 dose. These receptor sequences come from an adult who received the AZD1222 COVID-19 vaccine. CDR3s include the opening cysteine and the closing phenylalanine or tryptophan.

V gene	CDR3 protein
TRBV7-2	CASSVGQGRGNQPQHF
TRBV7-8	CASPSRRAHNEQFF
TRBV5-1	CASTTGTEAFF
TRBV19	CASSTLYRDSNQPQHF
TRBV5-1	CASSLVGTGGLHSISNVLTF
TRBV6-1	CASSEMIDRAGGEKLFF
TRBV9	CASSASGGTVNTGELFF
TRBV7-9	CASSGSVDTEAFF
TRBV3-1/TRBV3-2	CASSPGLARETQYF
TRBV5-1	CASSFGGDEQFF
TRBV5-1	CASRRDGGTEAFF
TRBV4-2	CASSPVTGRTEAFF
TRBV2	CASSVSVGTGGLRANVLTF
TRBV5-1	CASSLLRQGAGEQYF
TRBV11-2	CASSPGGRGWTEAFF